Listed here are 25 T cell receptor beta chains from one sample, sequenced in a study of cytomegalovirus exposure and HLA in healthy donors. PCR was performed using 60 Vbeta and 13 Jbeta primers. Here immunoSEQ multiplex PCR was the method, and the copy in TCRdb shows in-frame clones only, minus some. The sample lists 95,000 to 150,000 clones; more than 60% were seen once. The sequencing input was PBMCs. These receptors were obtained from a man between 25 and 39 years old in good health and CMV-seronegative.

This chain joins TRBV11-2 and TRBJ1-4; 8 nucleotides align to TRBD1. The CDR3 is made up of 14 amino acids. Losses at the gene ends were 3 bases for V and 8 bases for J; bases not matched to a gene: 5. CDR1 is SGHAT and CDR2 is FQNNGV in the germline V gene. CDR3 bases: TGTGCCAGCAGCTTCGGACAGGGAGGGGAAAAACTGTTTTTT. Its protein product is CASSFGQGGEKLFF.

The rearrangement joins TRBV4-2 to TRBJ2-7, with D unresolved. The CDR3 is 14 residues long. Germline V lookup: CDR1 LGHNA, CDR2 YNFKEQ. Trimming took off 0 bases at V and 6 bases at J, with 12 bases between the two ends. The CDR3 nucleotides read TGTGCCAGCAGCCAAGATCTGACAAACGTCGAGCAGTACTTC. It yields the protein CASSQDLTNVEQYF.

The rearrangement uses TRBV29-1 and TRBJ2-1, with D perhaps matching TRBD2 (6 bases). V lost 8 bases to trimming and J lost 5 bases, with 13 bases between them. CDR1 is SQVTM and CDR2 is ANQGSEA in the germline V gene. The CDR3 consists of 12 residues. The CDR3 coding sequence is TGCAGCTTGCGGGTAGCGGACAATGAGCAGTTCTTC. It yields the protein CSLRVADNEQFF.

There are a few counts of this clone. This sequence joins TRBV21-1 and TRBJ1-5; the table names TRBD1, a call not compared with the DNA. TRBV21-1 is termed a pseudogene. The CDR3 is made up of 22 amino acids. CDR3 in DNA: TGTGCCAGCAGCAAAGATCCACAGGGACAGAAGACCCAACGTTGTTGTTGTCAGCCCCAGCATTTT. Translated, it gives CASSKDPQGQKTQRCCCQPQHF.

The rearrangement uses TRBV27 and TRBJ2-7, with 9 bases that match TRBD1. The germline V gene has CDR1 MNHEY and CDR2 SMNVEV (reference sequence). The V and J ends lost 7 bases and 1 base, in that order; junction bases with no gene match: 11. The CDR3 runs to 16 residues. The CDR3 DNA follows: TGTGCCAGCATCCCGACAGGGGGAAGGGGATCCTACGAGCAGTACTTC. Protein product: CASIPTGGRGSYEQYF.

The J gene is TRBJ1-6, the V gene TRBV5-1, with D perhaps TRBD1 (5 bases). The V and J ends lost 0 bases and 4 bases respectively, with 8 bases between them. Germline CDR1 and CDR2: SGHRS and YFSETQ. There are 15 residues in the CDR3. CDR3 sequence reads: CASSLGGQYNSPLHF. For the CDR3, the DNA is TGCGCCAGCAGCTTGGGTGGACAATATAATTCACCCCTCCACTTT.

The chain uses TRBV5-8 and TRBJ1-2; TRBD1 is a possible D gene (5 bases). Germline V lookup: CDR1 SGHTS, CDR2 YDEGEE. CDR3 size: 15 residues. V dropped 4 bases and J dropped 0 bases, with 13 bases sitting between them. This chain's CDR3 is CASSPGRGANYGYTF. The CDR3 DNA is TGTGCCAGCAGCCCCGGGAGGGGAGCTAACTATGGCTACACCTTC.

This clone turned up a few times. This same CDR3 is encoded by further DNA sequences in the sample. V is TRBV5-1 and J is TRBJ2-3; D is ambiguous. The CDR3 covers 13 residues. The germline CDR1 and CDR2 sequences are SGHRS and YFSETQ. V lost 4 bases and J 6 bases, leaving 12 bases between the germline ends. CDR3 protein: CASSLKPGDTQYF. The CDR3 bases are TGCGCCAGCAGCCTAAAACCCGGGGATACGCAGTATTTT.

This clone was observed a single time. The chain links TRBV28 to TRBJ1-5; 9 bases fit TRBD1. This CDR3 has 16 amino acids. In germline, CDR1 is MDHEN, CDR2 SYDVKM. Trimming at V came to 8 bases and at J to 7 bases, leaving 15 bases not matched to a gene. The CDR3 DNA reads as TGTGCCAGCCTAGAGTTACAGGGGGCCCTAGGGCAGCCCCAGCATTTT. Its protein is CASLELQGALGQPQHF.

The chain links TRBV9 to TRBJ2-7; maybe TRBD2 (5 bases). V dropped 1 base and J dropped 1 base, with 6 bases sitting between them. The CDR3 consists of 13 residues. CDR1 is SGDLS, CDR2 YYNGEE, per germline. CDR3 sequence reads: CASSVTGSYEQYF. CDR3 DNA sequence: TGTGCCAGCAGCGTAACGGGGTCCTACGAGCAGTACTTC.

The V gene is TRBV15, the J gene TRBJ1-2; D remains ambiguous. Trimming shortened V by 0 bases and J by 2 bases, and 7 bases separated the two germline ends. The germline gives CDR1 LNHNV, CDR2 YYDKDF (reference sequence). The CDR3 sequence is 14 residues long. The CDR3 sequence is CATSRDERNYGYTF. The CDR3 DNA is TGTGCCACCAGCAGAGATGAGAGGAACTATGGCTACACCTTC.

This clone was counted only a few times. The chain uses TRBV6-5 and TRBJ2-7; 7 bases are shared with TRBD2. Germline values: CDR1 MNHEY, CDR2 SVGAGI. The CDR3 totals 15 residues. J lost 3 bases, V lost 2 bases, and 7 bases had no gene match. CDR3 sequence reads: CASSYLAGAYYEQYF. The CDR3 region has the DNA TGTGCCAGCAGTTACCTCGCGGGAGCCTACTACGAGCAGTACTTC.

This chain connects TRBV6-5 to TRBJ2-5, with a possible D match to TRBD1 (6 bases). The last part of the DNA fits TRBJ2-7 better; the J call may be wrong. The CDR3 extends over 14 amino acids. CDR1 is MNHEY, CDR2 SVGAGI, per germline. The DNA of the CDR3 is TGTGCCAGCAGTACGATACAGGGTCCCTACGAGCAGTACTTC. This encodes CASSTIQGPYEQYF.

This chain uses TRBV25-1 with TRBJ2-2, with 8 bases that match TRBD2. Trimming at V came to 0 bases and at J to 5 bases, leaving 5 bases not matched to a gene. The CDR3 runs 16 residues. The germline V gene encodes CDR1 MGHDK and CDR2 SYGVNS. The CDR3, as DNA: TGTGCCAGCAGTGAATACGGGGGGGGACCGACCGGGGAGCTGTTTTTT. Translated: CASSEYGGGPTGELFF.

V usage is TRBV27 and J usage is TRBJ1-6; 9 bases fit TRBD1. CDR1 and CDR2 (germline): MNHEY, SMNVEV (reference sequence). Trimming removed 2 bases from V and 9 bases from J; junction bases left unmatched: 5. The CDR3 is 15 residues long. The CDR3 nucleotides are TGTGCCAGCAGTTTAGGGGGGACAGGGCTTTCACCCCTCCACTTT. Protein sequence: CASSLGGTGLSPLHF.

This clone was seen only once. This chain links TRBV2 with TRBJ2-2; D not resolved. CDR3 length equals 15 residues. Germline CDR1 SNHLY, CDR2 FYNNEI. The V end lost 6 bases, the J end lost 0 bases, and 11 bases lay between the germline ends. The CDR3 DNA reads TGTGCCAGCAGCCTGAGGAGTGCGAACACCGGGGAGCTGTTTTTT. This gives the protein CASSLRSANTGELFF.

The rearrangement joins TRBV10-3 to TRBJ2-1; 12 nucleotides agree with TRBD1. The length of the CDR3 is 17 residues. V lost 6 bases to trimming and J lost 9 bases; unmatched junction nucleotides: 15. CDR1 and CDR2 (germline): ENHRY, SYGVKD. CDR3: CAISLLLPGQGAGEQFF. As DNA, the CDR3 is TGTGCCATCAGCCTTCTTCTCCCGGGACAGGGGGCAGGTGAGCAGTTCTTC.

The V gene is TRBV9, the J gene TRBJ1-5; D gene uncertain. Trimming removed 4 bases from V and 8 bases from J, with 13 bases in between. CDR3 length equals 13 residues. CDR1 is SGDLS and CDR2 is YYNGEE in the germline V gene. The CDR3 spells CASSPSLSEPQHF. The DNA for the CDR3 is TGTGCCAGCAGCCCGTCCCTCAGTGAGCCCCAGCATTTT.

V and J are TRBV6-5 and TRBJ1-5; D unclear. The CDR3 has 12 residues. V was pared by 10 bases and J by 2 bases, with 9 bases between. Germline CDR1 reads MNHEY; CDR2 reads SVGAGI. CDR3 sequence: CATGSGNQPQHF. The CDR3 DNA reads as TGTGCCACCGGGAGTGGCAATCAGCCCCAGCATTTT.

To note about this clone: The sample contains more than one DNA sequence encoding this CDR3. This sequence joins TRBV5-1 and TRBJ1-2; a possible D gene is TRBD1 (6 bases). The CDR3 has 16 amino acids. The V gene lost 0 bases and the J gene lost 6 bases, with 18 bases spanning the gap. Germline values: CDR1 SGHRS, CDR2 YFSETQ. The CDR3 sequence is CASSLEMPGGLDGYTF. The CDR3 DNA reads TGCGCCAGCAGCTTGGAAATGCCGGGGGGCCTAGATGGCTACACCTTC.

On this clone itself: One junction end disagrees with the germline gene, perhaps due to a read error. The rearrangement links TRBV7-9 to TRBJ2-7; 7 nucleotides align to TRBD1. Looked up from germline, CDR1 is SEHNR and CDR2 is FQNEAQ (reference sequence). CDR3 length: 13 amino acids. The CDR3 region has the DNA TGTGCCAGCAGCTCCGCCCGACAGGGACGTTTTTCCTTC. Its protein is CASSSARQGRFSF.

This CDR3 reads CAWSRGGKDTQYF. The CDR3 DNA is TGTGCCTGGAGCAGGGGAGGGAAAGATACGCAGTATTTT. This chain joins TRBV30 and TRBJ2-3; D is perhaps TRBD2 (7 bases). V lost 3 bases, J lost 5 bases, and 12 bases lay in between. From germline, CDR1 is GTSNPN and CDR2 SVGIG (reference sequence). This CDR3 comprises 13 residues.

The rearrangement links TRBV15 to TRBJ1-2; tentative D call: TRBD1 (6 bases). This CDR3 has 15 amino acids. V dropped 0 bases and J dropped 2 bases, with 10 bases sitting between them. Per germline, CDR1 LNHNV and CDR2 YYDKDF (reference sequence). CDR3 in DNA: TGTGCCACCAGCAGAGATCAGGGGCTGAACTATGGCTACACCTTC. Translation: CATSRDQGLNYGYTF.

The chain couples TRBV19 to TRBJ1-4; 8 bases are shared with TRBD1. Per germline, CDR1 LNHDA and CDR2 SQIVND (reference sequence). With 4 bases clipped from V and 11 bases from J, the junction kept 12 bases outside the gene matches. The CDR3 sequence is 15 residues long. CDR3 region: CASSSGQGRGWKLFF. CDR3 in DNA: TGTGCCAGTAGTAGCGGACAGGGTCGTGGTTGGAAACTGTTTTTT.

This chain links TRBV6-5 with TRBJ1-2; D perhaps matches TRBD1 (6 bases). This CDR3 region has 14 residues. Trimming stripped 3 bases from V and 8 bases from J, with 16 bases between. CDR1 MNHEY and CDR2 SVGAGI come from the germline V gene. DNA of the CDR3: TGTGCCAGCAGTTATCGGACAGAGACTGACGGCTACACCTTC. It translates to CASSYRTETDGYTF.